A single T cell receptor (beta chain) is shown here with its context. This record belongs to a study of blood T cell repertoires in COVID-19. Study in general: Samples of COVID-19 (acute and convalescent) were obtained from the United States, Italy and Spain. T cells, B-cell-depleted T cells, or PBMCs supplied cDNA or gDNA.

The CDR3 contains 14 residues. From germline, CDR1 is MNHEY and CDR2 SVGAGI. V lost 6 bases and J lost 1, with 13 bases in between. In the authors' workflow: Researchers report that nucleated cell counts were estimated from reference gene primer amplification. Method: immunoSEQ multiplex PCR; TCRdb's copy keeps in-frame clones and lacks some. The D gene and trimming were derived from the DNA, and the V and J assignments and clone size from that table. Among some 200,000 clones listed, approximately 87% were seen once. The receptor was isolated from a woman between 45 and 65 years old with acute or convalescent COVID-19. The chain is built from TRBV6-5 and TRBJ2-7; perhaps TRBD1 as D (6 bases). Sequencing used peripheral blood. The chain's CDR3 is CASRLYRESYEQYF. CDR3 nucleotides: TGTGCCAGCAGACTCTACAGGGAATCCTACGAGCAGTACTTC.